The 17 T cell receptor beta chains given below trace back to one sample, sequenced in a study of blood T cell repertoires in COVID-19. Generated by immunoSEQ multiplex PCR, the TCRdb table keeps only in-frame clones and is missing some. The table has about 220,000 clones, approximately 80% seen once; the top ten hold 3% to 4%. The source material was PBMCs or T cells enriched from blood (not recorded which). These receptors originate from an older woman who had recovered from COVID-19.

The chain recombines TRBV3-1 (or the pseudogene TRBV3-2) with TRBJ1-2, with D possibly matching TRBD1 (6 bases). Germline V gives CDR1 LGHDT, CDR2 YNNKEL (reference sequence). Between the trimmed V and J ends, which lost 3 bases and 7 bases, there was a span of 15 bases. This CDR3 comprises 14 residues. CDR3 DNA sequence: TGTGCCAGCAGCCACGAAGGGGGGGCGGGTGGCTACACCTTC. This sequence encodes CASSHEGGAGGYTF.

The chain is built from TRBV5-6 and TRBJ1-5; 7 bases are a match to TRBD1. Germline assignment: CDR1 SGHDT and CDR2 YYEEEE. CDR3 size: 16 residues. Germline trimming cut 3 bases from V and 2 bases from J; bases unmatched to any gene: 8. The CDR3 coding sequence is TGTGCCAGCAGCTCCCTTACAGGGGAGGGCAATCAGCCCCAGCATTTT. The encoded protein is CASSSLTGEGNQPQHF. Filled out from reference TRBV5-6 and TRBJ1-5, the complete variable domain reads DAGVTQSPTHLIKTRGQQVTLRCSPKSGHDTVSWYQQALGQGPQFIFQYYEEEERQRGNFPDRFSGHQFPNYSSELNVNALLLGDSALYLCASSSLTGEGNQPQHFGDGTRLSIL.

The chain has TRBV5-1 and TRBJ2-5; a weak D match, TRBD2 (6 bases). V dropped 4 bases and J dropped 5 bases, with 12 bases sitting between them. The germline gives CDR1 SGHRS, CDR2 YFSETQ. There are 13 residues in the CDR3. DNA of the CDR3: TGCGCCAGCAGCCCGGAGGGGAGGGAGACCCAGTACTTC. Protein product: CASSPEGRETQYF. Combining the CDR3 with reference TRBV5-1 and TRBJ2-5 gives the whole variable domain KAGVTQTPRYLIKTRGQQVTLSCSPISGHRSVSWYQQTPGQGLQFLFEYFSETQRNKGNFPGRFSGRQFSNSRSEMNVSTLELGDSALYLCASSPEGRETQYFGPGTRLLVL.

The chain combines TRBV6-5 with TRBJ1-4; D unresolved. Germline CDR1 MNHEY, CDR2 SVGAGI. The V and J ends lost 0 bases and 8 bases respectively, with 13 bases between them. This CDR3 is 15 amino acids long. The CDR3 spells CASSYSRVRGEKLFF. The CDR3 DNA sequence: TGTGCCAGCAGTTACTCGAGGGTACGGGGAGAAAAACTGTTTTTT.

The chain has TRBV13 and TRBJ2-5, with 10 bases identical to TRBD2. Trimming took 2 bases from V and 5 from J; bases not matched to a gene: 5. The CDR3 loop spans 15 amino acids. Per the germline V gene, CDR1 is PRHDT and CDR2 is FYEKMQ (reference sequence). The CDR3 loop is CASSLSGGAEETQYF. The CDR3 coding sequence is TGTGCCAGCAGCTTAAGCGGGGGGGCCGAGGAGACCCAGTACTTC.

The V call is TRBV3-1 (or the pseudogene TRBV3-2), the J call TRBJ2-1; 10 bases agree with TRBD2. The CDR3 length is 15 residues. CDR1 LGHDT and CDR2 YNNKEL come from the germline V gene (reference sequence). The ends lost 4 bases at V and 4 bases at J; junction bases unmatched: 4. This chain's CDR3 is CASSPTSGVYNEQFF. In DNA form, the CDR3 reads TGTGCCAGCAGCCCTACTAGCGGGGTTTACAATGAGCAGTTCTTC.

The gene calls are TRBV5-1 and TRBJ2-5; no clear D gene. Trimming took 4 bases from V and 1 from J, leaving 5 bases between them. This CDR3 contains 12 residues. Germline V gene sequence: CDR1 SGHRS, CDR2 YFSETQ. The CDR3 DNA is TGCGCCAGCAGCCCTTTCCAAGAGACCCAGTACTTC. Protein sequence: CASSPFQETQYF. Variable domain in full (rest from reference TRBV5-1 and TRBJ2-5): KAGVTQTPRYLIKTRGQQVTLSCSPISGHRSVSWYQQTPGQGLQFLFEYFSETQRNKGNFPGRFSGRQFSNSRSEMNVSTLELGDSALYLCASSPFQETQYFGPGTRLLVL.

To note about this clone: An end of the junction differs from the germline gene, which may be a read error. The V gene is TRBV2, the J gene TRBJ1-2; TRBD1 is a possible D gene (6 bases). The germline V gene has CDR1 SNHLY and CDR2 FYNNEI. The CDR3 runs 16 residues. CDR3 region: CASTEQWTEWNYGYTF. CDR3 DNA sequence: TGTGCCAGCACTGAACAGTGGACAGAGTGGAACTATGGCTACACCTTC.

This CDR3 reads CASSPTGLGQPQHF. CDR3 in DNA: TGTGCCAGCAGTCCTACAGGGTTGGGTCAGCCCCAGCATTTT. The rearrangement joins TRBV28 to TRBJ1-5, with a tentative D call TRBD1 (6 bases). V was trimmed by 5 bases and J by 6 bases, leaving 14 bases between them. The germline V gene encodes CDR1 MDHEN and CDR2 SYDVKM. The length of the CDR3 is 14 residues.

The chain uses TRBV11-2 and TRBJ1-6; D is perhaps TRBD1 (5 bases). V was cut by 3 bases and J by 10 bases, with 13 bases left in between. The germline V gene encodes CDR1 SGHAT and CDR2 FQNNGV. This CDR3 contains 14 residues. This CDR3 is CASSLNRLVSPLHF. CDR3 DNA sequence: TGTGCCAGCAGCTTGAACAGGCTGGTATCACCCCTCCACTTT.

V and J are TRBV2 and TRBJ1-3; D is possibly TRBD1 (5 bases). Trimming took off 5 bases at V and 2 bases at J, with 7 bases between the two ends. Germline V gene sequence: CDR1 SNHLY, CDR2 FYNNEI. This CDR3 has 13 amino acids. CDR3 amino acids: CASSRGPGNTIYF. CDR3 bases: TGTGCCAGCAGTAGGGGCCCTGGAAACACCATATATTTT. Full variable domain (outside the CDR3, taken from reference TRBV2 and TRBJ1-3): EPEVTQTPSHQVTQMGQEVILRCVPISNHLYFYWYRQILGQKVEFLVSFYNNEISEKSEIFDDQFSVERPDGSNFTLKIRSTKLEDSAMYFCASSRGPGNTIYFGEGSWLTVV.

This clone was seen many times. J is TRBJ1-1 and V is TRBV28, with a possible D match to TRBD1 (5 bases). Germline CDR1 is MDHEN and CDR2 is SYDVKM. CDR3 length: 14 residues. Trimming removed 3 bases at V and 0 bases at J, with 8 bases between. CDR3 nucleotide sequence: TGTGCCAGCAGTTTTCAGGGCATGAACACTGAAGCTTTCTTT. As protein: CASSFQGMNTEAFF.

The V and J genes are TRBV30 and TRBJ2-7; D gene unclear. Per the germline V gene, CDR1 is GTSNPN and CDR2 is SVGIG (reference sequence). The CDR3 is made up of 11 amino acids. The V end was cut by 0 bases, the J end by 5 bases, with 5 bases between. DNA of the CDR3: TGTGCCTGGAGTGTGGGCCACGAGCAGTACTTC. Translation gives CAWSVGHEQYF.

The genes are TRBV15 and TRBJ2-7; no reliable D call. The CDR3 is 14 residues long. Trimming cost V 0 bases and J 3 bases, with 9 bases left between them. The V gene's germline CDR1 is LNHNV and CDR2 YYDKDF (reference sequence). The CDR3 region is CATSRDPGIYEQYF. CDR3 coding DNA: TGTGCCACCAGCAGAGATCCAGGAATCTACGAGCAGTACTTC.

Worth noting for this clone: Other DNA sequences in the sample encode the same CDR3. The gene calls are TRBV9 and TRBJ2-2; no firm D call. Germline CDR1 SGDLS, CDR2 YYNGEE. This CDR3 region has 12 residues. The V end lost 0 bases, the J end lost 6 bases, and 3 bases lay between the germline ends. The CDR3 is CASSVAAGELFF. The CDR3, as DNA: TGTGCCAGCAGCGTAGCGGCCGGGGAGCTGTTTTTT.

The J gene is TRBJ2-2, the V gene TRBV10-3; D gene uncertain. Germline CDR1 is ENHRY and CDR2 is SYGVKD. V was cut by 0 bases and J by 0 bases, with 11 bases left in between. The CDR3 runs to 17 residues. The CDR3 region has the DNA TGTGCCATCAGTGAGTCGCGCATCACGGCGAACACCGGGGAGCTGTTTTTT. Its protein is CAISESRITANTGELFF.

The rearrangement joins TRBV27 to TRBJ2-1; 9 positions match TRBD1. Trimming removed 4 bases from V and 4 bases from J; junction bases left unmatched: 5. Germline V gene lookup returns CDR1 MNHEY and CDR2 SMNVEV (reference sequence). This CDR3 region has 15 residues. The CDR3 nucleotides are TGTGCCAGCAGTTCATGGACAGGGGTTTACAATGAGCAGTTCTTC. Its translation: CASSSWTGVYNEQFF.